This TCR beta chain was captured in a study of shared clonotypes between healthy human individuals. Findings of the study overall: Investigators expected sequencing depth to affect clonotype sharing among donors.

CD45RO-negative, CCR7-positively selected cells formed the naive CD8 fraction, excluding terminally differentiated effector memory CD45RA+ cells. This clone has a single count. Its antigen is undetermined. The method was immunoSEQ multiplex PCR; TCRdb's version includes in-frame clones alone and lacks a portion of them. This table has around 580,000 clones, about 98% appearing once. The TCR comes from a man aged 30-40 years in good health. The sequencing input was naive CD8+ T cells sorted from blood.

CDR3 DNA: TGTGCCAGCAGAGGACAGGGTGGAAGTATCTATGGCTACACCTTC. Translation gives CASRGQGGSIYGYTF. The V call is TRBV6-5, the J call TRBJ1-2, with 8 positions matching TRBD1. There are 15 residues in the CDR3. Per the germline V gene, CDR1 is MNHEY and CDR2 is SVGAGI. The junction had 10 bases not matched to a gene; V was cut back by 6 bases and J by 4 bases.